These T cell receptor beta chains were read from a single sample in a study of shared clonotypes between healthy human individuals. Clones were sequenced by immunoSEQ multiplex PCR, and TCRdb holds only the in-frame ones, with some missing. The sample shows some 1.4 million clones, roughly 96% of them seen only once. Material for sequencing was naive CD4+ T cells sorted from blood. These receptors originate from a man aged 25 to 45 in good health. CDR3s include the opening cysteine and the closing phenylalanine or tryptophan.

J	V	CDR3
TRBJ1-5	TRBV28	CASSLAGQGDQPQHF
TRBJ2-1	TRBV5-1	CASSLPGLAALNEQFF
TRBJ1-4	TRBV27	CASSLGRVVGEKLFF
TRBJ2-7	TRBV5-4	CASSLGENYEQYF
TRBJ1-2	TRBV5-1	CASSRGWGLGYGYTF
TRBJ2-5	TRBV5-1	CASSSGRGKGQETQYF
TRBJ2-5	TRBV7-2	CASSLQASGRASETQYF
TRBJ2-2	TRBV9	CASSVATEAGELFF
TRBJ1-1	TRBV4-3	CASSQAAGVGAFF
TRBJ2-2	TRBV5-4	CASSFDRGFTGELFF
-	TRBV5-1	CASSLGLAGDYEQYF
TRBJ2-3	TRBV5-1	CASSLGLAGSTDTQYF
TRBJ1-4	TRBV5-1	CATSGAQGEKLFF
TRBJ2-3	TRBV7-2	CASSLVAGTLSTDTQYF
TRBJ2-7	TRBV7-2	CASSLLGQYF
TRBJ2-3	TRBV7-6	CASSLRTDTQYF
TRBJ1-1	TRBV28	CASRKGQWGTEAFF
TRBJ1-1	TRBV10-3	CAISESGPGSAVTEAFF
TRBJ2-7	TRBV4-1	CASSQDGGTVTYEQYF
TRBJ1-1	TRBV7-2	CASSSEAGLNTEAFF
TRBJ2-7	TRBV7-3	CASSLGRDSYEQYF
TRBJ2-6	TRBV5-1	CASSAQPGAGANVLTF
TRBJ2-3	TRBV27	CASHPSLIGTGGSDTQYF
TRBJ2-7	TRBV2	CASRYRDSPTYEQYF
TRBJ2-7	TRBV5-1	CASSLAGGSYEQYF
TRBJ2-1	TRBV28	CASRLGGSYNEQFF
TRBJ2-2	TRBV9	CASSKLSGPNTGELFF
TRBJ1-4	TRBV18	CASSPLQGSEKLFF
TRBJ2-5	TRBV10-3	CAIRGESETQYF
TRBJ2-7	TRBV28	CASSLGPWREQYF
TRBJ1-1	TRBV7-3	CASSSIRGTEAFF
TRBJ2-2	TRBV14	CASSQEHGLGELFF
TRBJ2-1	TRBV15	CATSRDPSVREQFF
TRBJ2-2	TRBV5-4	CASSLGPPHTSGTGELFF
TRBJ1-5	TRBV28	CASSITQGLYSNQPQHF
TRBJ2-3	TRBV4-1	CASSRLAGGSDTQYF
TRBJ2-7	TRBV19	CASTRDRFSYEQYF
TRBJ2-1	TRBV9	CASSLGLAGYIKQFF
TRBJ2-7	TRBV9	CASSLGLAGYEQYF
TRBJ1-2	TRBV11-2	CASSLTANYGYTF
TRBJ2-5	TRBV2	CASKTLISGSETQYF
TRBJ2-3	TRBV15	CATSRDSLAEDTQYF
TRBJ2-7	TRBV27	CASSTTGVRYEQYF
TRBJ1-4	TRBV18	CASSPIGRGATNEKLFF
TRBJ2-7	TRBV9	CASSVGEQGDYYEQYF
TRBJ2-1	TRBV29-1	CSADSPNEQFF
TRBJ2-2	TRBV11-2	CATHLGTRGTGELFF
TRBJ2-1	TRBV7-2	CASSLERRGYNEQFF
TRBJ2-7	TRBV5-5	CASSLRAGSSYEQYF
TRBJ2-1	TRBV10-2	CASSEARLAYNEQFF
TRBJ2-3	TRBV30	CAWSGSATYTDTQYF
TRBJ1-2	TRBV28	CASSFSGRGSTF
TRBJ2-7	TRBV30	CAWSPWDPIGEQYF
TRBJ2-7	TRBV11-2	CASSLSDRGYEQYF
TRBJ2-3	TRBV30	CAWSPLTWGDTQYF
TRBJ2-5	TRBV28	CASSLVEGSGTQYF
TRBJ1-1	TRBV5-8	CASSLGRGNTEAFF
TRBJ2-2	TRBV5-1	CASSFISSGRVGTGELFF
TRBJ1-1	TRBV7-2	CASSSLNSGAEAFF